The 12 T cell receptor beta chains listed next were all sequenced from one sample in a study of cytomegalovirus exposure and HLA in healthy donors. The PCR was carried out with 60 Vbeta primers and 13 Jbeta primers. Sequencing was performed with immunoSEQ multiplex PCR; in TCRdb, only in-frame clones are kept and a portion is missing. The sample lists under 200,000 clones; about four fifths were seen once. The sequencing sample was made of PBMCs. The receptor source for this set is a woman between 50 and 59 years old in good health and CMV-seropositive.

The V gene is TRBV2, the J gene TRBJ1-4; possibly TRBD1 for D (6 bases). Trimming left V 6 bases short and J 8 bases short, with 19 bases between. Germline V gene sequence: CDR1 SNHLY, CDR2 FYNNEI. CDR3 length: 15 residues. The CDR3 here is CASSPAGAREEKLFF. DNA for the CDR3: TGTGCCAGCAGCCCCGCGGGGGCGCGGGAGGAAAAACTGTTTTTT. Variable domain in full (rest from reference TRBV2 and TRBJ1-4): EPEVTQTPSHQVTQMGQEVILRCVPISNHLYFYWYRQILGQKVEFLVSFYNNEISEKSEIFDDQFSVERPDGSNFTLKIRSTKLEDSAMYFCASSPAGAREEKLFFGSGTQLSVL.

As regards this clone: This specimen includes other DNA sequences encoding the same CDR3. The chain employs TRBV5-4 and TRBJ2-7, with 9 bases lining up with TRBD2. Germline CDR1 reads SGHNT; CDR2 reads YYREEE (reference sequence). The junction had 4 bases not matched to a gene; V was cut back by 3 bases and J by 0 bases. The CDR3 extends over 15 amino acids. The CDR3 spells CASSSTSGFSYEQYF. DNA for the CDR3: TGTGCCAGCAGCTCGACTAGCGGATTCTCCTACGAGCAGTACTTC.

The table lists this clone with a few counts. The chain employs TRBV5-1 and TRBJ2-3; D possibly corresponds to TRBD1 (6 bases). This CDR3 is 14 amino acids long. Trimming stripped 1 base from V and 7 bases from J, with 13 bases between. Germline V CDR1 and CDR2: SGHRS, YFSETQ. In nucleotides, the CDR3 is TGCGCCAGCAGCTTGACCACAGGGTGGCATACGCAGTATTTT. Residues: CASSLTTGWHTQYF.

About this clone itself: Its ends do not fully match the called genes, so a read error is possible. The rearrangement links TRBV28 to TRBJ2-7, with 7 bases identical to TRBD1. CDR1 and CDR2 from the germline V gene are MDHEN and SYDVKM. The CDR3 length is 12 residues. The CDR3 coding sequence is TGTGCCAGCAGCTTAGGGTCAGGGGGTTCTACCTTC. Protein product: CASSLGSGGSTF.

This chain joins TRBV9 and TRBJ1-1; 11 bases agree with TRBD1. The CDR3 loop spans 14 amino acids. J was trimmed by 4 bases and V by 2 bases; bases with no gene match: 1. The V gene's germline CDR1 is SGDLS and CDR2 YYNGEE. CDR3 residues: CASSVGTGGTEAFF. The CDR3 DNA is TGTGCCAGCAGCGTCGGGACAGGGGGCACTGAAGCTTTCTTT.

The chain employs TRBV2 and TRBJ1-1; D uncertain. Germline loops: CDR1 SNHLY, CDR2 FYNNEI. The CDR3 is 14 amino acids. V lost 7 bases and J lost 3, with 15 bases in between. The CDR3 DNA reads as TGTGCCAGCATCCCGCCTAGGATTTACACTGAAGCTTTCTTT. The encoded protein is CASIPPRIYTEAFF.

The chain joins TRBV7-2 to TRBJ1-2, with TRBD1 matching over 7 bases. V was clipped by 1 base and J by 2 bases; unmatched bases: 4. Germline values: CDR1 SGHTA, CDR2 FQGNSA. This CDR3 contains 15 residues. The CDR3 bases are TGTGCCAGCAGCTTAGAGAGGGGGCGCAACTATGGCTACACCTTC. Translating gives CASSLERGRNYGYTF.

The CDR3 DNA is TGTGCCAGCAGTTATACTAGCGGACTCCGCTACGAGCAGTACTTC. Encoded protein: CASSYTSGLRYEQYF. The chain joins TRBV27 to TRBJ2-7; TRBD2 aligns across 8 bases. The V gene end was trimmed by 4 bases and the J gene end by 3 bases; junction bases not matched to a gene: 8. The CDR3 loop spans 15 amino acids. Germline V gives CDR1 MNHEY, CDR2 SMNVEV (reference sequence).

This clone was counted a few times. V usage is TRBV29-1 and J usage is TRBJ2-5, with D perhaps TRBD1 (6 bases). From germline, CDR1 is SQVTM and CDR2 ANQGSEA. V lost 6 bases to trimming and J lost 5 bases, with 13 bases between them. This CDR3 has 12 amino acids. In DNA form, the CDR3 reads TGCAGCGTCACAGGGACGAAGGAGACCCAGTACTTC. It is translated as CSVTGTKETQYF.

The V call is TRBV14, the J call TRBJ2-5; tentative D call: TRBD1 (5 bases). Gene TRBJ2-7 matches the end of the DNA better, so the J call may be wrong. CDR1 and CDR2 from the germline V gene are SGHDN and FVKESK. This CDR3 has 13 amino acids. The CDR3 sequence is CASSADILGEQYF. The CDR3 nucleotides read TGTGCCAGCAGCGCGGACATCCTCGGCGAGCAGTACTTC.

The chain couples TRBV9 to TRBJ1-2; 8 bases are a match to TRBD1. The CDR3 runs to 15 residues. J lost 3 bases, V lost 1 base, and 5 bases had no gene match. Germline V gives CDR1 SGDLS, CDR2 YYNGEE. DNA of the CDR3: TGTGCCAGCAGCGTAACTAACAGGGGGGACTATGGCTACACCTTC. Its protein product is CASSVTNRGDYGYTF. Variable domain in full (rest from reference TRBV9 and TRBJ1-2): DSGVTQTPKHLITATGQRVTLRCSPRSGDLSVYWYQQSLDQGLQFLIQYYNGEERAKGNILERFSAQQFPDLHSELNLSSLELGDSALYFCASSVTNRGDYGYTFGSGTRLTVV.

This sequence joins TRBV30 and TRBJ2-1, with 8 bases identical to TRBD2. Trimming at V came to 0 bases and at J to 9 bases, leaving 10 bases not matched to a gene. Germline CDR1 is GTSNPN and CDR2 is SVGIG (reference sequence). The CDR3 extends over 15 amino acids. The chain's CDR3 is CAWSVRFAGGGEQFF. The CDR3, as DNA: TGTGCCTGGAGTGTACGGTTTGCGGGAGGCGGTGAGCAGTTCTTC.